Each of the 20 T cell receptor beta chains below was sequenced from the same sample in a study of blood T cell repertoires in COVID-19. Clones were sequenced by immunoSEQ multiplex PCR, and TCRdb holds only the in-frame ones, with some missing. The sample holds hundreds of thousands of clones, 87% seen once. Sequencing used PBMCs or T cells enriched from blood (not recorded which). These receptor sequences come from a woman in her 30s who had recovered from COVID-19.

The rearrangement uses TRBV24-1 and TRBJ2-1; the match to TRBD1 covers 9 bases. Germline V gene data show CDR1 as KGHDR and CDR2 as SFDVKD. This CDR3 is 18 amino acids long. Trimming at V came to 3 bases and at J to 0 bases, leaving 8 bases not matched to a gene. In nucleotides, the CDR3 is TGTGCCACCAGTGATCCACGGACAGGGGAAAGCTCCTACAATGAGCAGTTCTTC. Its protein is CATSDPRTGESSYNEQFF.

The chain combines TRBV11-2 with TRBJ1-2; the D is unclear. The CDR3 is made up of 14 amino acids. The germline CDR1 and CDR2 sequences are SGHAT and FQNNGV. V lost 4 bases, J lost 4 bases, and 13 bases lay in between. CDR3 residues: CASSSRRDTYGYTF. For the CDR3, the DNA is TGTGCCAGCAGCTCCCGTCGGGATACCTATGGCTACACCTTC.

Regarding this clone: One end of the junction fails to match germline, which may point to a read error. The chain carries TRBV10-1 and TRBJ1-1, with no clear D. The CDR3 spans 11 residues. The germline V gene has CDR1 WNHNN and CDR2 SYGVQD (reference sequence). CDR3 sequence: CASSEGRSMLF. The CDR3 DNA is TGCGCCAGCAGTGAGGGGCGATCGATGCTCTTT.

The chain has TRBV24-1 and TRBJ2-3; 9 nucleotides match TRBD1. The CDR3 is 16 residues long. Germline V gene data show CDR1 as KGHDR and CDR2 as SFDVKD. V was pared by 6 bases and J by 2 bases, with 8 bases of the junction left unmatched. This chain's CDR3 is CATSTSGTGYTDTQYF. The CDR3 bases are TGTGCCACCAGTACCTCCGGGACAGGGTACACAGATACGCAGTATTTT.

The J gene is TRBJ2-7, the V gene TRBV6-5; D is undetermined. The V gene's germline CDR1 is MNHEY and CDR2 SVGAGI. V dropped 3 bases and J dropped 2 bases, with 8 bases sitting between them. The CDR3 is 13 amino acids. The CDR3 sequence: CASSYGPTYEQYF. CDR3 DNA: TGTGCCAGCAGTTATGGTCCTACCTACGAGCAGTACTTC.

The V call is TRBV19, the J call TRBJ1-6; no clear D. Trimming took off 4 bases at V and 7 bases at J, with 8 bases between the two ends. The CDR3 is 13 residues long. CDR1 is LNHDA and CDR2 is SQIVND in the germline V gene (reference sequence). CDR3 residues: CASSRELNSPLHF. CDR3 nucleotide sequence: TGTGCCAGTAGTAGGGAGTTAAATTCACCCCTCCACTTT. Full variable domain (missing parts from reference TRBV19 and TRBJ1-6): DGGITQSPKYLFRKEGQNVTLSCEQNLNHDAMYWYRQDPGQGLRLIYYSQIVNDFQKGDIAEGYSVSREKKESFPLTVTSAQKNPTAFYLCASSRELNSPLHFGNGTRLTVT.

V gene TRBV2 combines with J gene TRBJ1-1, with TRBD1 matching 10 bases. The CDR3 has 15 residues. The germline V gene encodes CDR1 SNHLY and CDR2 FYNNEI. V shed 9 bases, J shed 4 bases, and the junction held 11 bases outside the gene matches. The CDR3 sequence is CASADRGSRATEAFF. CDR3 coding DNA: TGTGCCAGTGCGGACAGGGGGAGTAGGGCCACTGAAGCTTTCTTT.

Only one count was recorded for this clone. The J gene is TRBJ2-7, the V gene TRBV3-1 (or the pseudogene TRBV3-2); 12 positions match TRBD2. The V gene end was trimmed by 4 bases and the J gene end by 12 bases; junction bases not matched to a gene: 10. In germline, CDR1 is LGHDT, CDR2 YNNKEL (reference sequence). The CDR3 runs to 14 residues. As DNA, the CDR3 is TGTGCCAGCAGCCTCGCCCCAACTAGCGGGGGGTCGTACTTC. Encoded protein: CASSLAPTSGGSYF.

This chain joins TRBV10-3 and TRBJ1-1; maybe TRBD1 (5 bases). This CDR3 has 15 amino acids. The germline V gene encodes CDR1 ENHRY and CDR2 SYGVKD. The ends were cut back, 7 bases at V and 5 bases at J, with 20 bases in the middle. DNA of the CDR3: TGTGCCATCAATTCAGATCGGGGGGGGGAAACTGAAGCTTTCTTT. Its translation: CAINSDRGGETEAFF.

The rearrangement uses TRBV7-6 and TRBJ1-4; D is perhaps TRBD1 (5 bases). From germline, CDR1 is SGHVS and CDR2 FNYEAQ. V was pared by 2 bases and J by 8 bases, with 6 bases between. The CDR3 contains 12 residues. For the CDR3, the DNA is TGTGCCAGCAGCTTACGGGGGGAAAAACTGTTTTTT. This codes for CASSLRGEKLFF.

The chain joins TRBV4-2 to TRBJ2-5; no clear D gene. The CDR3 extends over 16 amino acids. Trimming removed 4 bases from V and 4 bases from J, with 19 bases in between. Germline V gene sequence: CDR1 LGHNA, CDR2 YNFKEQ. CDR3 region: CASSRTDPPTGETQYF. The DNA of the CDR3 is TGTGCCAGCAGCCGAACCGACCCCCCGACGGGAGAGACCCAGTACTTC.

The chain combines TRBV14 with TRBJ2-3; 13 bases align to TRBD2. Germline loops: CDR1 SGHDN, CDR2 FVKESK. This CDR3 region has 14 residues. Trimming cost V 4 bases and J 14 bases; bases outside gene matches: 9. The DNA of the CDR3 is TGTGCCAGCAGCCCCGCCGGGACTAGCGGGGCGGGGTATTTT. This sequence encodes CASSPAGTSGAGYF.

Here the CDR3 DNA reads TGTGCCAGCAGTTCGATACAGGGTCCCGAGACCCAGTACTTC. It translates to CASSSIQGPETQYF. V is TRBV28 and J is TRBJ2-5, with a possible D match to TRBD1 (6 bases). Germline V lookup: CDR1 MDHEN, CDR2 SYDVKM. This CDR3 region has 14 residues. The V end was cut by 4 bases, the J end by 5 bases, with 14 bases between.

The rearrangement links TRBV5-1 to TRBJ1-1; no definite D call. Germline V lookup: CDR1 SGHRS, CDR2 YFSETQ. The CDR3 contains 16 residues. V lost 0 bases to trimming and J lost 4 bases, with 16 bases between them. DNA for the CDR3: TGCGCCAGCAGCTTGGCCGGGCGGGAGCGTAGCACTGAAGCTTTCTTT. It translates to CASSLAGRERSTEAFF.

The rearrangement links TRBV4-3 to TRBJ2-7; TRBD1 agrees at 9 bases. CDR3 length equals 16 residues. Germline V gene lookup returns CDR1 LGHNA and CDR2 YSLEER. The V segment lost 4 bases and the J segment 3 bases; nucleotides outside the gene matches: 10. Here the CDR3 DNA reads TGCGCCAGCAGCCGTTTCACCGGGACAGGGAACTACGAGCAGTACTTC. The encoded protein is CASSRFTGTGNYEQYF.

This clone was counted at least ten times. The J gene is TRBJ2-1, the V gene TRBV19, with D hard to call. This CDR3 is built from 13 residues. Germline assignment: CDR1 LNHDA and CDR2 SQIVND (reference sequence). Trimming took off 3 bases at V and 4 bases at J, with 7 bases between the two ends. CDR3 region: CASSIWRYNEQFF. The CDR3, as DNA: TGTGCCAGTAGTATCTGGCGGTACAATGAGCAGTTCTTC.

The rearrangement uses TRBV19 and TRBJ1-1; 11 bases match TRBD1. CDR1 LNHDA and CDR2 SQIVND come from the germline V gene (reference sequence). The CDR3 has 14 residues. V shed 5 bases and J 1 base; nucleotides not matched to a gene: 0. The CDR3 DNA reads as TGTGCCAGTAGTGGACAGGGGGCGAACACTGAAGCTTTCTTT. Protein: CASSGQGANTEAFF.

The rearrangement joins TRBV15 to TRBJ1-4; TRBD1 agrees at 9 bases. The CDR3 runs to 13 residues. CDR1 is LNHNV, CDR2 YYDKDF, per germline (reference sequence). Trimming removed 5 bases from V and 5 bases from J; junction bases left unmatched: 0. The CDR3 region is CATSGQGNEKLFF. CDR3 nucleotides: TGTGCCACCAGCGGACAGGGGAATGAAAAACTGTTTTTT. The full variable domain, its missing parts supplied by reference TRBV15 and TRBJ1-4, is DAMVIQNPRYQVTQFGKPVTLSCSQTLNHNVMYWYQQKSSQAPKLLFHYYDKDFNNEADTPDNFQSRRPNTSFCFLDIRSPGLGDTAMYLCATSGQGNEKLFFGSGTQLSVL.

The chain links TRBV2 to TRBJ1-2, with D unresolved. Germline values: CDR1 SNHLY, CDR2 FYNNEI. V was shortened by 9 bases and J by 7 bases, with 15 bases between the two germline ends. The CDR3 has 12 amino acids. In nucleotides, the CDR3 is TGTGCCAGGACCGCCCCGGCGGGTGGCTACACCTTC. It is translated as CARTAPAGGYTF. The complete variable domain, with remaining parts taken from reference TRBV2 and TRBJ1-2, reads EPEVTQTPSHQVTQMGQEVILRCVPISNHLYFYWYRQILGQKVEFLVSFYNNEISEKSEIFDDQFSVERPDGSNFTLKIRSTKLEDSAMYFCARTAPAGGYTFGSGTRLTVV.

This clone was recorded once. The V and J genes are TRBV5-6 and TRBJ1-5; D is ambiguous. V dropped 0 bases and J dropped 6 bases, with 10 bases sitting between them. The V gene's germline CDR1 is SGHDT and CDR2 YYEEEE. This CDR3 is built from 14 residues. The CDR3 bases are TGTGCCAGCAGCTTGGGCCAGAAACCTCAGCCCCAGCATTTT. This sequence encodes CASSLGQKPQPQHF.